Shown below are 21 T cell receptor beta chains from a single sample sequenced in a study of radiotherapy plus CTLA-4 blockade in lung cancer. Assay used: immunoSEQ multiplex PCR; TCRdb lists only in-frame clones, some missing. Here the sample spans tens of thousands of clones, roughly 77% being singletons. The sequences come from peripheral blood, collected from a patient treated with radiotherapy plus ipilimumab. All receptors derive from a human donor with non-small cell lung cancer who had a complete response to radiotherapy plus ipilimumab.

This clone was observed a handful of times. This chain connects TRBV10-3 to TRBJ1-1; tentative D call: TRBD1 (5 bases). With 2 bases removed from V and 0 bases from J, the gap between germline ends came to 16 bases. This CDR3 has 17 amino acids. CDR1 is ENHRY, CDR2 SYGVKD, per germline. CDR3 protein: CAISEASRAGMNTEAFF. The CDR3 coding sequence is TGTGCCATCAGTGAGGCGAGTAGGGCAGGGATGAACACTGAAGCTTTCTTT.

This chain links TRBV27 with TRBJ1-2, with D tentatively TRBD1 (5 bases). The CDR3 is 13 residues long. Trimming removed 4 bases at V and 3 bases at J, with 9 bases between. From germline, CDR1 is MNHEY and CDR2 SMNVEV (reference sequence). DNA for the CDR3: TGTGCCAGCAGTTCCCGACAGCACTATGGCTACACCTTC. Its translation is CASSSRQHYGYTF.

This clone was seen a handful of times. J is TRBJ2-3 and V is TRBV4-1; 7 nucleotides align to TRBD2. V gave up 0 bases and J gave up 7 bases; unmatched junction bases: 10. CDR1 is MGHRA, CDR2 YSYEKL, per germline. The CDR3 contains 16 residues. Here the CDR3 DNA reads TGCGCCAGCAGCCAAGATACGCTAGCGGTTCGAAATACGCAGTATTTT. This encodes CASSQDTLAVRNTQYF.

This chain uses TRBV4-1 with TRBJ2-1; TRBD1 matches at 7 bases. The V and J ends lost 5 bases and 5 bases, in that order; junction bases with no gene match: 12. The germline V gene has CDR1 MGHRA and CDR2 YSYEKL. The CDR3 is 16 amino acids. Written as DNA, the CDR3 is TGCGCCAGCAGCGACTTGGACGGACAGGAGGACAATGAGCAGTTCTTC. It encodes CASSDLDGQEDNEQFF.

This rearrangement joins TRBV7-9 to TRBJ2-7; TRBD2 agrees at 15 bases. The CDR3 spans 15 residues. Unmatched junction bases numbered 3, after V lost 4 bases and J lost 5 bases. Germline V lookup: CDR1 SEHNR, CDR2 FQNEAQ (reference sequence). As DNA, the CDR3 is TGTGCCAGCAGCTCAGGACTAGCGGGAGGGCACGAGCAGTACGTC. Amino acids: CASSSGLAGGHEQYV.

The chain has TRBV27 and TRBJ2-7; 7 bases match TRBD1. V dropped 3 bases and J dropped 5; count of bases not matched to a gene: 7. The CDR3 is made up of 14 amino acids. CDR1 and CDR2 from the germline V gene are MNHEY and SMNVEV (reference sequence). The CDR3 here is CASSFIGQADEQYF. The CDR3 nucleotides read TGTGCCAGCAGTTTCATCGGACAGGCGGACGAGCAGTACTTC.

This clone turned up a few times. J is TRBJ1-1 and V is TRBV6-4; D ambiguous. This CDR3 is 14 amino acids long. Looked up from germline, CDR1 is MRHNA and CDR2 is SNTAGT. Trimming took off 6 bases at V and 6 bases at J, with 17 bases between the two ends. This CDR3 is CASRAEGWSAEAFF. The DNA of the CDR3 is TGTGCCAGCAGGGCCGAGGGCTGGAGTGCTGAAGCTTTCTTT.

V usage is TRBV6-4 and J usage is TRBJ2-1; 9 nucleotides match TRBD2. The CDR3 consists of 16 residues. After removal of 6 bases from V and 10 bases from J, the junction contained 16 bases not matched to a gene. From germline, CDR1 is MRHNA and CDR2 SNTAGT. The CDR3 protein is CASSEGTSIGRLEQFF. For the CDR3, the DNA is TGTGCCAGCAGCGAAGGGACTAGCATAGGACGATTAGAGCAGTTCTTC.

V is TRBV2 and J is TRBJ2-2, with TRBD1 identical over 7 bases. V shed 5 bases and J 5 bases; nucleotides not matched to a gene: 8. The germline V gene encodes CDR1 SNHLY and CDR2 FYNNEI. The CDR3 is made up of 15 amino acids. CDR3 in amino acids: CASSPGTASTGELFF. The CDR3 nucleotides read TGTGCCAGCAGTCCCGGGACAGCCTCTACCGGGGAGCTGTTTTTT. The full variable domain, in which reference TRBV2 and TRBJ2-2 provide the parts outside the CDR3, is EPEVTQTPSHQVTQMGQEVILRCVPISNHLYFYWYRQILGQKVEFLVSFYNNEISEKSEIFDDQFSVERPDGSNFTLKIRSTKLEDSAMYFCASSPGTASTGELFFGEGSRLTVL.

As DNA, the CDR3 is TGTGCCAGCTCCGGCCCGAGGGGCAGGGGGCTGAAAAATGAGCAGTTCTTC. This codes for CASSGPRGRGLKNEQFF. The V and J genes are TRBV18 and TRBJ2-1, with 8 positions matching TRBD1. The V segment lost 6 bases and the J segment 7 bases; nucleotides outside the gene matches: 17. The CDR3 is 17 amino acids. Germline V gene data show CDR1 as KGHSH and CDR2 as LQKENI.

The genes are TRBV2 and TRBJ1-1, with D tentatively TRBD1 (5 bases). The germline V gene encodes CDR1 SNHLY and CDR2 FYNNEI. This CDR3 contains 12 residues. Trimming took 7 bases from V and 4 from J, leaving 10 bases between them. In DNA form, the CDR3 reads TGTGCCAGCAAGTGGGGGGGCACTGAAGCTTTCTTT. Protein sequence: CASKWGGTEAFF.

The chain combines TRBV28 with TRBJ2-7; D perhaps matches TRBD1 (5 bases). The CDR3 has 15 residues. Per germline, CDR1 MDHEN and CDR2 SYDVKM. Deletions cut 4 bases from V and 0 bases from J, with 13 bases between. The CDR3 DNA sequence: TGTGCCAGCAGTTCACCCCCAGGGATCTCCTACGAGCAGTACGTC. Amino acids: CASSSPPGISYEQYV.

This sequence joins TRBV5-5 and TRBJ1-5; D gene ambiguous. The CDR3 is 17 residues long. V lost 2 bases and J lost 2, with 17 bases in between. The germline gives CDR1 SGHKS, CDR2 YYEKEE (reference sequence). The CDR3 DNA is TGTGCCAGCAGCTTAATTCCCGCGGGAGTCGGCAATCAGCCCCAGCATTTT. Translating it yields CASSLIPAGVGNQPQHF.

The genes are TRBV5-4 and TRBJ2-1; 14 nucleotides match TRBD2. CDR3 length: 17 residues. Per germline, CDR1 SGHNT and CDR2 YYREEE (reference sequence). V lost 2 bases to trimming and J lost 2 bases; unmatched junction nucleotides: 3. The CDR3 bases are TGTGCCAGCAGCTTTGGACTAGCGGGAGGAACCTACAATGAGCAGTTCTTC. As protein: CASSFGLAGGTYNEQFF. The full variable domain, its missing parts supplied by reference TRBV5-4 and TRBJ2-1, is ETGVTQSPTHLIKTRGQQVTLRCSSQSGHNTVSWYQQALGQGPQFIFQYYREEENGRGNFPPRFSGLQFPNYSSELNVNALELDDSALYLCASSFGLAGGTYNEQFFGPGTRLTVL.

As DNA, the CDR3 is TGCGCCAGCAGGGCCCGTGCGGGCCGTGAAGCTTTCTTT. Residues: CASRARAGREAFF. The chain carries TRBV4-1 and TRBJ1-1, with D uncertain. CDR3 length: 13 amino acids. Germline CDR1 MGHRA, CDR2 YSYEKL. V lost 6 bases, J lost 7 bases, and 15 bases lay in between.

This clone appeared a few times. V and J are TRBV4-2 and TRBJ1-4; D gene ambiguous. The germline V gene encodes CDR1 LGHNA and CDR2 YNFKEQ. The CDR3 spans 12 residues. Trimming cost V 6 bases and J 8 bases, with 10 bases left between them. The CDR3 protein is CASSTRREKLFF. DNA of the CDR3: TGTGCCAGCAGTACTAGGCGGGAAAAACTGTTTTTT.

This chain links TRBV19 with TRBJ1-1; weak D call: TRBD1 (5 bases). Germline values: CDR1 LNHDA, CDR2 SQIVND (reference sequence). V was clipped by 5 bases and J by 6 bases, with 16 bases between them. The CDR3 has 14 amino acids. The DNA for the CDR3 is TGTGCCAGTAGTGTCCAGGGTGCGACCGCTGAAGCTTTCTTT. It encodes CASSVQGATAEAFF.

This clone was observed a few times. The V gene is TRBV19, the J gene TRBJ1-5, with 7 positions matching TRBD1. The CDR3 runs to 14 residues. Germline V gene lookup returns CDR1 LNHDA and CDR2 SQIVND (reference sequence). The J segment lost 4 bases and the V segment lost 10 bases, leaving 10 bases of the junction unmatched. The CDR3 protein is CATHEQGLNQPQHF. Here the CDR3 DNA reads TGTGCCACACACGAACAGGGGTTAAATCAGCCCCAGCATTTT.

The chain links TRBV19 to TRBJ1-2; a weak D match, TRBD1 (5 bases). In germline, CDR1 is LNHDA, CDR2 SQIVND (reference sequence). V gave up 4 bases and J gave up 6 bases, with 15 bases separating them. This CDR3 has 14 residues. In DNA form, the CDR3 reads TGTGCCAGTAGTAAGACAGCACAATCCGATGGCTACACCTTC. Residues: CASSKTAQSDGYTF.

The genes are TRBV5-1 and TRBJ1-5, with TRBD1 matching over 7 bases. Trimming removed 4 bases from V and 3 bases from J; junction bases left unmatched: 7. This CDR3 has 15 residues. Germline CDR1 and CDR2: SGHRS and YFSETQ. CDR3 sequence: CASSALGQDNQPQHF. As DNA, the CDR3 is TGCGCCAGCAGCGCATTAGGACAGGACAATCAGCCCCAGCATTTT. The full variable domain, with the rest looked up from reference TRBV5-1 and TRBJ1-5, is KAGVTQTPRYLIKTRGQQVTLSCSPISGHRSVSWYQQTPGQGLQFLFEYFSETQRNKGNFPGRFSGRQFSNSRSEMNVSTLELGDSALYLCASSALGQDNQPQHFGDGTRLSIL.

The chain recombines TRBV12-5 with TRBJ2-3, with D possibly TRBD1 on 6 matching bases. Trimming stripped 1 base from V and 2 bases from J, with 13 bases between. The CDR3 contains 16 residues. Germline values: CDR1 LGHNT, CDR2 FRNRAP. CDR3 in amino acids: CASGLGVQGNTDTQYF. Here the CDR3 DNA reads TGTGCTAGTGGTTTGGGGGTCCAGGGGAACACAGATACGCAGTATTTT. Supplemented by reference TRBV12-5 and TRBJ2-3, the full variable domain reads DARVTQTPRHKVTEMGQEVTMRCQPILGHNTVFWYRQTMMQGLELLAYFRNRAPLDDSGMPKDRFSAEMPDATLATLKIQPSEPRDSAVYFCASGLGVQGNTDTQYFGPGTRLTVL.